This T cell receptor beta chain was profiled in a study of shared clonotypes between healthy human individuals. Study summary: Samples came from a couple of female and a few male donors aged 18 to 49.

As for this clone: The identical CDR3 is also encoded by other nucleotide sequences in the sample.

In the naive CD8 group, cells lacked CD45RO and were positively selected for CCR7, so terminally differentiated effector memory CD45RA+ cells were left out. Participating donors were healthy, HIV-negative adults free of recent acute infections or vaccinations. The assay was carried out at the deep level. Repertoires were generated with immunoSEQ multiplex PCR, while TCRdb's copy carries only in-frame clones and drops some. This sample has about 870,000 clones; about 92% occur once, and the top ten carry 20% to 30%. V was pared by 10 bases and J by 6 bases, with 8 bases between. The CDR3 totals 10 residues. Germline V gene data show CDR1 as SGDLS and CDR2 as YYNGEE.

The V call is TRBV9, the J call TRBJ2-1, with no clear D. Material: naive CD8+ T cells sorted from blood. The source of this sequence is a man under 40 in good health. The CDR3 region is CASSGNEQFF. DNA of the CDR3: TGTGCCTCTTCGGGCAATGAGCAGTTCTTC.